This T cell receptor (beta chain) was profiled in a study of OX40 agonist ivuxolimab in advanced cancers. Study-level results: On average, CD8+ T cells showed a greater number of expanded clones than CD4+.

The germline CDR1 and CDR2 sequences are PRHDT and FYEKMQ (reference sequence). The CDR3 has 13 amino acids. Note on this clone: Its target is not known. The germline gene is not matched at one end of the junction; a read error may be the cause.

Measured with immunoSEQ multiplex PCR; TCRdb has only the in-frame clones, and not every one. The sample holds about 82,000 clones, roughly 90% seen once. The investigators sampled blood at baseline, at cycle 4 day 1, and at cycle 7 day 1. Material: CD4+ or CD8+ T cells sorted from blood, obtained in a trial of the OX40 agonist ivuxolimab. This sequence originates from an adult with an advanced solid tumor such as melanoma, head and neck, liver or kidney cancer. The V gene is TRBV13, the J gene TRBJ2-7, with D maybe TRBD2 (5 bases). CDR3 amino acids: CANSLASSYEQYF. CDR3 in DNA: TGTGCCAACAGCTTAGCGAGCTCCTACGAGCAGTACTTC.